This section outlines one T cell receptor (beta chain) sequence together with its context. What it binds is unknown. This specimen belongs to a study of siplizumab effects on memory and regulatory T cells. The assay was immunoSEQ multiplex PCR, and TCRdb's table has in-frame clones only and misses some. The sample yields 70,000 to 90,000 clones, approximately 93% seen once. Whole-study findings and limits: Suppressive capability of dividing Tregs from siplizumab cultures went unverified.

The material sequenced was CD8+ T cells sorted from blood. The clonotype originates from a human donor in good health.

The CDR3 loop reads CASSQDPPPSGGLTDTQYF. CDR3 coding DNA: TGTGCCAGCAGCCAAGATCCCCCCCCTAGCGGGGGCTTAACAGATACGCAGTATTTT. This chain connects TRBV4-2 to TRBJ2-3; 10 nucleotides line up with TRBD2. V lost 0 bases to trimming and J lost 3 bases; unmatched junction nucleotides: 12. CDR3 length equals 19 residues. Germline CDR1 is LGHNA and CDR2 is YNFKEQ.